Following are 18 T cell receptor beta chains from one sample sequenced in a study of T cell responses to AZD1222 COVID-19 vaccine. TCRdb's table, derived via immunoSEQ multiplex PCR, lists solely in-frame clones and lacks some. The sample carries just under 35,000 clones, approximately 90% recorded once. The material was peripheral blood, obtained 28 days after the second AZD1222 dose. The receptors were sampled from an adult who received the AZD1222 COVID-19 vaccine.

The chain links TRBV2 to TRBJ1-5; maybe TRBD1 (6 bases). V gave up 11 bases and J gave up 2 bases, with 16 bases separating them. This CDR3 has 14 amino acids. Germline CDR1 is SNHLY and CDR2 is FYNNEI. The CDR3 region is CAGSGAIGNQPQHF. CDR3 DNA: TGTGCCGGTTCAGGGGCTATCGGCAATCAGCCCCAGCATTTT.

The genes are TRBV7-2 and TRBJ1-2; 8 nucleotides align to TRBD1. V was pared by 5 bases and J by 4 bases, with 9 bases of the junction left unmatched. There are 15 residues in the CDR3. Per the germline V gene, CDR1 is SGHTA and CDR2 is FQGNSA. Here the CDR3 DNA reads TGTGCCAGCAGCGCAGAAGGACAGGGATTCTATGGCTACACCTTC. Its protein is CASSAEGQGFYGYTF.

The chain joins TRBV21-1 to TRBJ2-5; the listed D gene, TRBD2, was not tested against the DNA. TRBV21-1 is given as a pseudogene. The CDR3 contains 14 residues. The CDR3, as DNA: TGTGCCAGCAGCAAAGACATTTCGGAGGAGACCCAGTACTTC. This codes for CASSKDISEETQYF.

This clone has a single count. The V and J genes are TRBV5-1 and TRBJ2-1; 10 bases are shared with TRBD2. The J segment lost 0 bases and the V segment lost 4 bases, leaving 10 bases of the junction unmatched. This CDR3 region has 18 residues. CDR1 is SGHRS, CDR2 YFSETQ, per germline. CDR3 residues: CASSPTSGATHSYNEQFF. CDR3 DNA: TGCGCCAGCAGCCCCACTAGCGGGGCGACCCACTCCTACAATGAGCAGTTCTTC.

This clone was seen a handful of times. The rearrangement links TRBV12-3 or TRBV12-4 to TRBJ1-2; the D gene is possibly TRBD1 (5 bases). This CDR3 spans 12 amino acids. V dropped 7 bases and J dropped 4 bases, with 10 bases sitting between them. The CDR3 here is CASTRDGYGYTF. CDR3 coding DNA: TGTGCCAGCACCCGGGACGGCTATGGCTACACCTTC.

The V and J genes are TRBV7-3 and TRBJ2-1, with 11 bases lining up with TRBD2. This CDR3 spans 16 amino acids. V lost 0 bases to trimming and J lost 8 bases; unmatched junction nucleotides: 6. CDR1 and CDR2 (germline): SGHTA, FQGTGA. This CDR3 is CASSLTPASGRYEQFF. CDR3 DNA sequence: TGTGCCAGCAGCTTAACGCCGGCTAGCGGGAGGTATGAGCAGTTCTTC.

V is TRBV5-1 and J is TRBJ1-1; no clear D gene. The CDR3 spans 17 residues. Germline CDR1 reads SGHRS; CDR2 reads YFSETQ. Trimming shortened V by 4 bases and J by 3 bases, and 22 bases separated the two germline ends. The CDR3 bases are TGCGCCAGCAGCCCGCAGGTGTGGCAAGGAGGGTACACTGAAGCTTTCTTT. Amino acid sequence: CASSPQVWQGGYTEAFF. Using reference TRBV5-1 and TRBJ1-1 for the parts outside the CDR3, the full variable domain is KAGVTQTPRYLIKTRGQQVTLSCSPISGHRSVSWYQQTPGQGLQFLFEYFSETQRNKGNFPGRFSGRQFSNSRSEMNVSTLELGDSALYLCASSPQVWQGGYTEAFFGQGTRLTVV.

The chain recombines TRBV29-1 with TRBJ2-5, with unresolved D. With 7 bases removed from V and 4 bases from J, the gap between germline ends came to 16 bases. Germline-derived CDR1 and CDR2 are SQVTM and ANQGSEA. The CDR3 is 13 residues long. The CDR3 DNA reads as TGCAGCGCCCCCTCGGGCGGTCTAGAGACCCAGTACTTC. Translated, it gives CSAPSGGLETQYF.

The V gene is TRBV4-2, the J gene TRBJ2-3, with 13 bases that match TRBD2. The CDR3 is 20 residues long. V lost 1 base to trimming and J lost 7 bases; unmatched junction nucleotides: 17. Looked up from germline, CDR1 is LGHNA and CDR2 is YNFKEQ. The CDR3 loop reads CASSQGPATSGGLSANTQYF. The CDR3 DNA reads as TGTGCCAGCAGCCAAGGCCCGGCGACTAGCGGGGGGTTATCAGCTAATACGCAGTATTTT.

CDR3 coding DNA: TGTGCCAGCAGTTTTCAACAGGGGGGAAACACAGATACGCAGTATTTT. This sequence encodes CASSFQQGGNTDTQYF. The chain carries TRBV6-5 and TRBJ2-3, with 8 positions matching TRBD1. J was trimmed by 2 bases and V by 4 bases; bases with no gene match: 8. Germline assignment: CDR1 MNHEY and CDR2 SVGAGI. The CDR3 contains 16 residues.

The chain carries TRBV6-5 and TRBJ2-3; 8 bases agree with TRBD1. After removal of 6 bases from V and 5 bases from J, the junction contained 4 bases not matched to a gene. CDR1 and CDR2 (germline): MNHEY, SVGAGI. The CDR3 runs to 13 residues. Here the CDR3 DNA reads TGTGCCAGCAGGGACAGGGTAGGAGATACGCAGTATTTT. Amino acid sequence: CASRDRVGDTQYF.

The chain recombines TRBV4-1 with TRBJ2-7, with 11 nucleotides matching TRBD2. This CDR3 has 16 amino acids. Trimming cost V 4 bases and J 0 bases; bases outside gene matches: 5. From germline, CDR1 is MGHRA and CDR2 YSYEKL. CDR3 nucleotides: TGCGCCAGCAGCCCTACCCTAGCGGGGGGCTCCTACGAGCAGTACTTC. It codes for CASSPTLAGGSYEQYF.

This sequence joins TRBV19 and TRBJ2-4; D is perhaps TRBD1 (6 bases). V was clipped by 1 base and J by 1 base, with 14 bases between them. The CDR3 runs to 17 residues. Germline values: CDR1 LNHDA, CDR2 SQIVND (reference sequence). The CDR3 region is CASSIAVNRGAKNIQYF. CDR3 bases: TGTGCCAGTAGTATAGCGGTGAATAGGGGGGCCAAAAACATTCAGTACTTC.

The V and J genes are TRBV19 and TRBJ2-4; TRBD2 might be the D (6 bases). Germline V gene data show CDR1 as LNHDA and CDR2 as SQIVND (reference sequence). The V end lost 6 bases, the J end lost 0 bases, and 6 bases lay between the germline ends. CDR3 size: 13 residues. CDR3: CASRGGAKNIQYF. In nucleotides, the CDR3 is TGTGCCAGTAGGGGGGGAGCCAAAAACATTCAGTACTTC.

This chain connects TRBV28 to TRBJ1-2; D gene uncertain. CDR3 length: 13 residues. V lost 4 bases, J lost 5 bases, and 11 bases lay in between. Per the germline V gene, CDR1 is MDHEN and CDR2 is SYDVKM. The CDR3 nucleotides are TGTGCCAGCAGTTACTCCGTGTTATATGGCTACACCTTC. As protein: CASSYSVLYGYTF.

For the CDR3, the DNA is TGTGCCAGCAGCTTTGCCGGTAATCAGCCCCAGCATTTT. The encoded protein is CASSFAGNQPQHF. The chain employs TRBV7-8 and TRBJ1-5, with D hard to call. There are 13 residues in the CDR3. Germline CDR1 reads SGHVS; CDR2 reads FQNEAQ. Trimming cost V 3 bases and J 4 bases, with 7 bases left between them.

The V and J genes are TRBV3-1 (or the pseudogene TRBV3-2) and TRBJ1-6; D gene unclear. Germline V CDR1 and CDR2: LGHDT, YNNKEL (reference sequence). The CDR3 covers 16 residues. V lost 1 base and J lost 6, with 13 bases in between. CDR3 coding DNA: TGTGCCAGCAGCCAAGGCGCAGGAGGGATTAATTCACCCCTCCACTTT. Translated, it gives CASSQGAGGINSPLHF.

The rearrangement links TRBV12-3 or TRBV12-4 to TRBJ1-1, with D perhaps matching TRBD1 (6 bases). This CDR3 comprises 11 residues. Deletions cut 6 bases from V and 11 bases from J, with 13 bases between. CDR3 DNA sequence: TGTGCCAGCAGCCAAGGACAGAAGGCTTTCTTT. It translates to CASSQGQKAFF.